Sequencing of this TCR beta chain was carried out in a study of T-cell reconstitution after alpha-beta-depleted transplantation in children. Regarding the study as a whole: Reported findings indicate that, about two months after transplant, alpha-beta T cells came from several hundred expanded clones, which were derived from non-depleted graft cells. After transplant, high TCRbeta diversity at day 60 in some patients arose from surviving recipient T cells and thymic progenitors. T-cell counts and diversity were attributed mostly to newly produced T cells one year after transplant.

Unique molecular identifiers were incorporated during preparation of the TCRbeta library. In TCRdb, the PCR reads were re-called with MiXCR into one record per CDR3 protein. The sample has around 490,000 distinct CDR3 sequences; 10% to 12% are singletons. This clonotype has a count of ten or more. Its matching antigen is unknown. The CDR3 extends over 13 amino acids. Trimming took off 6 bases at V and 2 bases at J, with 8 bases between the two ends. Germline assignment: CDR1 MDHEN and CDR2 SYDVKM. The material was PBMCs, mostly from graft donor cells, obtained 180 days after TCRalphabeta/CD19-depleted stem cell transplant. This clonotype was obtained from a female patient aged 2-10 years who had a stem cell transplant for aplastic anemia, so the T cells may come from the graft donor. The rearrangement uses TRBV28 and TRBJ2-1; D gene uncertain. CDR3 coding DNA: TGTGCCAGCAGCCAGCTGGCCTACAATGAGCAGTTCTTC. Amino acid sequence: CASSQLAYNEQFF.